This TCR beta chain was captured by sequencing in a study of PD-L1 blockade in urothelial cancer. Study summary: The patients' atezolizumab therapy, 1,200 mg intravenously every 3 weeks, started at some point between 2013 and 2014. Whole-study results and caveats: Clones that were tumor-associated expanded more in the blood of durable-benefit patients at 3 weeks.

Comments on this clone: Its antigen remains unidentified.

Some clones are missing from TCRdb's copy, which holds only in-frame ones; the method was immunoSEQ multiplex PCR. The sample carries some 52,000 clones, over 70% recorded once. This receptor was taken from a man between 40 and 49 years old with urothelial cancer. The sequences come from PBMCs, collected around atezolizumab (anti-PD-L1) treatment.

CDR3 nucleotide sequence: TGCAGCGTTGGGGGGGGCACAGATACGCAGTATTTT. This translates into CSVGGGTDTQYF. The V and J genes are TRBV29-1 and TRBJ2-3, with D perhaps TRBD2 (6 bases). The CDR3 totals 12 residues. V was clipped by 4 bases and J by 1 base, with 6 bases between them. Per the germline V gene, CDR1 is SQVTM and CDR2 is ANQGSEA.